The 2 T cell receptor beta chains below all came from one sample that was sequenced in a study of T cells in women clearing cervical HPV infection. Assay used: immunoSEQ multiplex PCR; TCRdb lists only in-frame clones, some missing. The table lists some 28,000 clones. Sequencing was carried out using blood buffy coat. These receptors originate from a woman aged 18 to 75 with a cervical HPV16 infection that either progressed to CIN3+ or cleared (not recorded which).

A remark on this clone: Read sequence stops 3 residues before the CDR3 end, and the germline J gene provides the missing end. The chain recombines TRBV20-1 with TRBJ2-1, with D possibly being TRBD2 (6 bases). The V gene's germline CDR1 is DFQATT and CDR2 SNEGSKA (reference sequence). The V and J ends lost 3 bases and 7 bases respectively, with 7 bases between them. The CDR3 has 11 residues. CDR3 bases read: TGCAGTGCTAGCGGGGGAAATGAG. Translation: CSASGGNE. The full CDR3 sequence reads CSASGGNEQFF.

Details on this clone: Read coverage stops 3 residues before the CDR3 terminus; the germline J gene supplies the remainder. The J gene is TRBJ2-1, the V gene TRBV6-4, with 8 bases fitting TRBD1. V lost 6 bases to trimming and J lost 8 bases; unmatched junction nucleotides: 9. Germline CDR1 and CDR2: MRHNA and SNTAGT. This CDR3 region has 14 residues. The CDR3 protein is CASSRDRQSDEQFF. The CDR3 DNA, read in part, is TGTGCCAGCAGCCGGGACAGGCAATCCGATGAG.